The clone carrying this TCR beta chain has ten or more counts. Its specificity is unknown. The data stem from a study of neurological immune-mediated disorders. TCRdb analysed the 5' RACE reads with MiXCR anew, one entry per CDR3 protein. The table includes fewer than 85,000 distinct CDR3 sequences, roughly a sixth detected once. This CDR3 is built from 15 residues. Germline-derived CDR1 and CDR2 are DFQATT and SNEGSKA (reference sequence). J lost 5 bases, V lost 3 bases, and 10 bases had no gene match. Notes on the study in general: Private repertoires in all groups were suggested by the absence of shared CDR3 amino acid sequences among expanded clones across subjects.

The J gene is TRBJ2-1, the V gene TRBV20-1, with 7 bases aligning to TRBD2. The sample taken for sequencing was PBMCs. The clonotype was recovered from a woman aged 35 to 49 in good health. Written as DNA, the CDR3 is TGCAGTGCTAGTGGGACTACCATGTACAACAATGAGCAGTTCTTC. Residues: CSASGTTMYNNEQFF.